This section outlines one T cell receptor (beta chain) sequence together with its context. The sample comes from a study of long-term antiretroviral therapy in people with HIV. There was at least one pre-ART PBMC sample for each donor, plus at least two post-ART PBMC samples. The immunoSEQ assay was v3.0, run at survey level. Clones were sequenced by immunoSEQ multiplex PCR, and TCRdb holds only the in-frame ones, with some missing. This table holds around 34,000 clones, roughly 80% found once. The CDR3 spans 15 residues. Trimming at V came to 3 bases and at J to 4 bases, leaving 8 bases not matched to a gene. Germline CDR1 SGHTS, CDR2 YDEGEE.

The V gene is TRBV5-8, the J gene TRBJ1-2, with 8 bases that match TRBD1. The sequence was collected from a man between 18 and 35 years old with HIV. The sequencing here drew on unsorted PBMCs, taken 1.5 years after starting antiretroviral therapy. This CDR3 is CASSSWTGKVYGYTF. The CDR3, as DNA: TGTGCCAGCAGCTCTTGGACAGGGAAGGTCTATGGCTACACCTTC.